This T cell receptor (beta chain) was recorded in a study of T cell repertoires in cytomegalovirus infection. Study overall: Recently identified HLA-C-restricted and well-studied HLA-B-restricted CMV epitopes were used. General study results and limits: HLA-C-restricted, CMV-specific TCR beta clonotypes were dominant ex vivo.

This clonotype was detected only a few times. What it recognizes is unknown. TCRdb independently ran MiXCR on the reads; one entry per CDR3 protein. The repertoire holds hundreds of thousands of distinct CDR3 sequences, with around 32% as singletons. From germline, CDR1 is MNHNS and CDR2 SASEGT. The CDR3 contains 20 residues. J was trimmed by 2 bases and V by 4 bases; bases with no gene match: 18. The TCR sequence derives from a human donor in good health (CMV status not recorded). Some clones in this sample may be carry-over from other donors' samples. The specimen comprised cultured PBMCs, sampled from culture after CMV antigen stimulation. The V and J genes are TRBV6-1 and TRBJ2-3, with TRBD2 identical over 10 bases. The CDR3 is CASSASSWSSGRDYTDTQYF. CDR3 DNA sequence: TGTGCCAGCAGTGCATCCAGTTGGTCTAGCGGGAGAGATTACACAGATACGCAGTATTTT.